In its sample, the clone carrying this T cell receptor (beta chain) was seen many times. Its antigen is undetermined. The sample originates from a study of T-cell reconstitution after alpha-beta-depleted transplantation in children. Unique molecular identifiers were built into the TCRbeta library. In TCRdb, the PCR reads were re-called with MiXCR into one record per CDR3 protein. The sample yields over 200,000 distinct CDR3 sequences, 11% seen once. Germline assignment: CDR1 ENHRY and CDR2 SYGVKD. V shed 6 bases and J shed 4 bases, with 12 bases lying between them. CDR3 size: 13 residues. General study results and limits: When one year had passed after transplant, most T-cell counts and diversity came from newly produced T cells. The origin of high day-60 TCRbeta diversity in some patients lay in surviving recipient T cells and thymic progenitors. Approximately two months post-transplant, alpha-beta T cells reportedly originated from several hundred expanded graft clones.

This sample comprised PBMCs, obtained before TCRalphabeta/CD19-depleted stem cell transplant. The clonotype originates from a child less than two years old with acute myeloid leukemia, due to receive a stem cell transplant. The chain joins TRBV10-3 to TRBJ1-2; D is perhaps TRBD1 (5 bases). The CDR3 coding sequence is TGTGCCATCAGCAAGGACAACTCCTATGGCTACACCTTC. Encoded protein: CAISKDNSYGYTF.